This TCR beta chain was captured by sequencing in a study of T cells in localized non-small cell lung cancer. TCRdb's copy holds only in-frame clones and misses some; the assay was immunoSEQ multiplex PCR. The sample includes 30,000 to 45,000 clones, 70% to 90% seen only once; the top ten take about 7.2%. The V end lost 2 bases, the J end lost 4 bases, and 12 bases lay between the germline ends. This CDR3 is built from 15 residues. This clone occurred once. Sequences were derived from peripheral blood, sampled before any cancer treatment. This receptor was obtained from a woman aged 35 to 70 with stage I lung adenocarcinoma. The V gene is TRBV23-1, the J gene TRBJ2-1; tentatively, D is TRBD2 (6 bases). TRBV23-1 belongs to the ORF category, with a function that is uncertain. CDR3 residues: CASSQPGELYNEQFF. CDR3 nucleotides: TGCGCCAGCAGTCAACCGGGAGAGCTATACAATGAGCAGTTCTTC.